Listed below are T cell receptor beta chains from one sample, sequenced in a study of T cells after yellow fever vaccination. TCRdb passed the 5' RACE reads through MiXCR, listing each CDR3 protein once. The table shows 110,000 or so distinct CDR3 sequences, with 7.2% occurring only once. Here the sequenced sample was CD4+ T cells sorted from PBMCs, taken approximately 47 days after the first yellow fever vaccination. These receptors were taken from a man aged 18 to 29 who received the YFV17D yellow fever vaccine. Each CDR3 is given with its conserved first and last residue. The D gene is left open where the match is weak. Expanded clones are given a class, and other clones once, few, many or no size at all.

TRBD1,TRBJ1-2,TRBV6-2/TRBV6-3,many,CASGLQGASNYGYTF,TGTGCCAGCGGTTTACAGGGGGCTTCTAACTATGGCTACACCTTC
TRBD1,TRBJ1-6,TRBV4-1,few,CASSQGEDRAPYNSPLHF,TGCGCCAGCAGCCAAGGCGAGGACAGGGCCCCCTATAATTCACCCCTCCACTTT
.,TRBJ2-3,TRBV7-6,many,CASSLNGDTDTQYF,TGTGCCAGCAGCTTAAATGGGGACACAGATACGCAGTATTTT
.,TRBJ2-4,TRBV27,many,CASSFVQSLDIQYF,TGTGCCAGCAGTTTTGTACAGTCCTTGGACATTCAGTACTTC
.,TRBJ2-3,TRBV20-1,many,CSARDSTSTDTQYF,TGCAGTGCTAGAGATTCCACTAGCACAGATACGCAGTATTTT
.,TRBJ1-2,TRBV4-1,many,CASSQPTGSYGYTF,TGCGCCAGCAGCCAACCGACAGGCAGCTATGGCTACACCTTC
TRBD1,TRBJ1-5,TRBV7-2,many,CASSSTRGPGQPQHF,TGTGCCAGCAGCTCCACGAGGGGGCCGGGTCAGCCCCAGCATTTT
TRBD2,TRBJ2-2,TRBV7-8,many,CASRGHRSSGGNTGELFF,TGTGCCAGCAGAGGTCATCGGTCTAGCGGGGGGAACACCGGGGAGCTGTTTTTT
.,TRBJ1-5,TRBV4-2,.,CASSQDPPDGAWPQHF,TGTGCCAGCAGCCAAGATCCCCCCGACGGTGCTTGGCCCCAGCATTTT
TRBD2,TRBJ2-3,TRBV4-2,many,CASSQDQASGGAGTQYF,TGTGCCAGCAGCCAAGATCAGGCTAGCGGGGGGGCCGGTACGCAGTATTTT
TRBD1,TRBJ2-3,TRBV27,many,CASSVQGAVRDTQYF,TGTGCCAGCAGCGTACAGGGGGCGGTAAGAGATACGCAGTATTTT
.,TRBJ2-7,TRBV7-2,many,CASSLARHREQYF,TGTGCCAGCAGCTTAGCGCGGCACAGGGAGCAGTACTTC
.,TRBJ1-2,TRBV3-1,many,CASSQATSRSYGYTF,TGTGCCAGCAGCCAAGCTACATCTAGGAGCTATGGCTACACCTTC
.,TRBJ2-5,TRBV20-1,many,CSATPGGADETQYF,TGCAGTGCTACACCTGGTGGGGCTGACGAGACCCAGTACTTC
.,TRBJ2-3,TRBV20-1,many,CSARNPGSDGDTQYF,TGCAGTGCTAGGAATCCAGGGAGTGACGGTGATACGCAGTATTTT
TRBD1,TRBJ2-1,TRBV24-1,many,CATSDYGTGNEQFF,TGTGCCACCAGTGATTACGGGACAGGGAATGAGCAGTTCTTC
.,TRBJ2-3,TRBV24-1,many,CATSDEGEADTQYF,TGTGCCACCAGTGACGAGGGAGAGGCAGATACGCAGTATTTT
.,TRBJ1-5,TRBV12-3/TRBV12-4,many,CASSLTGFGNQPQHF,TGTGCCAGCAGTTTAACAGGGTTCGGCAATCAGCCCCAGCATTTT
TRBD1,TRBJ2-2,TRBV20-1,many,CSAISGTGGTGELFF,TGCAGTGCTATATCCGGGACAGGGGGGACCGGGGAGCTGTTTTTT
.,TRBJ1-1,TRBV3-1,many,CASSPPNLYTEAFF,TGTGCCAGCAGCCCCCCCAACTTATACACTGAAGCTTTCTTT
TRBD2,TRBJ2-3,TRBV20-1,many,CSAIPPSRGGTDTQYF,TGCAGTGCTATCCCCCCTTCGCGGGGGGGCACAGATACGCAGTATTTT
TRBD1,TRBJ2-4,TRBV5-1,.,CASSLNGQVNIQYF,TGCGCCAGCAGCTTAAACGGACAGGTTAACATTCAGTACTTC
TRBD2,TRBJ2-3,TRBV20-1,many,CSAMTSGDDTDTQYF,TGCAGTGCGATGACTAGCGGGGACGACACAGATACGCAGTATTTT
.,TRBJ2-5,TRBV20-1,many,CSAIPAGRQETQYF,TGCAGTGCTATCCCCGCGGGACGCCAAGAGACCCAGTACTTC
TRBD1,TRBJ1-5,TRBV4-3,many,CASSQDLGQGNSNQPQHF,TGCGCCAGCAGCCAAGATCTGGGACAGGGTAATAGCAATCAGCCCCAGCATTTT
.,TRBJ1-5,TRBV28,many,CASSPPRGWMPQHF,TGTGCCAGCAGCCCACCCCGGGGTTGGATGCCCCAGCATTTT
TRBD1,TRBJ1-1,TRBV6-2/TRBV6-3,many,CASRPDRGPGNTEAFF,TGTGCCAGCAGACCCGACAGGGGGCCGGGGAACACTGAAGCTTTCTTT
TRBD2,TRBJ2-3,TRBV5-1,many,CASSGGGRSTDTQYF,TGCGCCAGCAGTGGCGGGGGGAGGAGCACAGATACGCAGTATTTT